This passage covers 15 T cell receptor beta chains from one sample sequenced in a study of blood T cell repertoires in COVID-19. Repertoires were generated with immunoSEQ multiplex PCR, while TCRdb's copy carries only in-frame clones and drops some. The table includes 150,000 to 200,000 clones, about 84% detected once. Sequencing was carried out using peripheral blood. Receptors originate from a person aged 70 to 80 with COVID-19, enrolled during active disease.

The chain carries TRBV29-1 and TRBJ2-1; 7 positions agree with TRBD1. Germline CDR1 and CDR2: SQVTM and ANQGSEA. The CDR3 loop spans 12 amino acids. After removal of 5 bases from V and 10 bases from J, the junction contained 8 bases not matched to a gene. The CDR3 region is CSVRTGVGEQFF. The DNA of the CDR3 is TGCAGCGTTCGAACAGGGGTAGGAGAGCAGTTCTTC.

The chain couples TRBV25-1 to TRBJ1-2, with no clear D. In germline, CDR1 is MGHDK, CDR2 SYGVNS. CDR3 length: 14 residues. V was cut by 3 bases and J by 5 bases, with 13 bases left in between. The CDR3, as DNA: TGTGCCAGCAGTGATGGAGGGAGGCGTTATGGCTACACCTTC. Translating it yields CASSDGGRRYGYTF.

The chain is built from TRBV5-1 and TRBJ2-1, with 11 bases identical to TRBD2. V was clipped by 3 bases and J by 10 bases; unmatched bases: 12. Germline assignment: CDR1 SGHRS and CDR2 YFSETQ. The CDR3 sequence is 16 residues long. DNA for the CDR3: TGCGCCAGCAGCTCTATAGCGGGGGGGCCGGTAGAGGAGCAGTTCTTC. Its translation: CASSSIAGGPVEEQFF.

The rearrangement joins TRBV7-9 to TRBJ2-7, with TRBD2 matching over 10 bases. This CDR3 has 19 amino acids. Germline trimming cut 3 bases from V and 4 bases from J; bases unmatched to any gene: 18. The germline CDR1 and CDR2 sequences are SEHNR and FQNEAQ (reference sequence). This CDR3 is CASSLNVLASGRSGYEQYF. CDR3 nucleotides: TGTGCCAGCAGCTTGAACGTCCTGGCTAGCGGGAGATCGGGGTACGAGCAGTACTTC.

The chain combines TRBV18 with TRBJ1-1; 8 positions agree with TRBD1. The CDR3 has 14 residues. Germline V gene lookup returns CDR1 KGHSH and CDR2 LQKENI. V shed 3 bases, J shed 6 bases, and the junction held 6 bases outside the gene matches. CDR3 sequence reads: CASSPIQGASEAFF. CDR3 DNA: TGTGCCAGCTCACCGATCCAGGGGGCATCTGAAGCTTTCTTT.

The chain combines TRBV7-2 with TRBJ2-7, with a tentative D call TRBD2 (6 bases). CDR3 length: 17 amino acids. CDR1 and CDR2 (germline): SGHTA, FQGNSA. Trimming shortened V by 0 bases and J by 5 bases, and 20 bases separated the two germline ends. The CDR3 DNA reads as TGTGCCAGCAGCTTAGCATTAGTAGCGGCCCCGGGAAACGAGCAGTACTTC. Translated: CASSLALVAAPGNEQYF.

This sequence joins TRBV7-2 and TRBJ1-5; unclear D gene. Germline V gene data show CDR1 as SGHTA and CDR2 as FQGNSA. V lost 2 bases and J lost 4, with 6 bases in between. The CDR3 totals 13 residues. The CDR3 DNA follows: TGTGCCAGCAGCTTAAGCCTAAATCAGCCCCAGCATTTT. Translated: CASSLSLNQPQHF.

CDR3 in DNA: TGCAGTGCTAGTTTTTCGGGGATGGAGTCACTAGCCAAAAACATTCAGTACTTC. The encoded protein is CSASFSGMESLAKNIQYF. This rearrangement joins TRBV20-1 to TRBJ2-4; possibly TRBD2 for D (5 bases). V shed 3 bases and J shed 0 bases, with 21 bases lying between them. Germline V lookup: CDR1 DFQATT, CDR2 SNEGSKA (reference sequence). The CDR3 length is 18 residues.

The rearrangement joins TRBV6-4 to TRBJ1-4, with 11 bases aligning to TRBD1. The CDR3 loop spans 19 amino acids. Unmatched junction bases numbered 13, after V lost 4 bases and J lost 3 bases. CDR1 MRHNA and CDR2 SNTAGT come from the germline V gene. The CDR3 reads CASSATGTGGFLANEKLFF. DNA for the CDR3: TGTGCCAGCAGTGCAACCGGGACAGGGGGTTTTTTAGCTAATGAAAAACTGTTTTTT.

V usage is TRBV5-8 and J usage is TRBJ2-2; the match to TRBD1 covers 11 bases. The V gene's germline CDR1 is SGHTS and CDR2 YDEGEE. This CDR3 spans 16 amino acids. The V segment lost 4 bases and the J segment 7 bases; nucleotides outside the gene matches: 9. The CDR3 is CASSRRTGGIVGELFF. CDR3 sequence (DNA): TGTGCCAGCAGCCGTAGGACAGGGGGCATCGTCGGGGAGCTGTTTTTT.

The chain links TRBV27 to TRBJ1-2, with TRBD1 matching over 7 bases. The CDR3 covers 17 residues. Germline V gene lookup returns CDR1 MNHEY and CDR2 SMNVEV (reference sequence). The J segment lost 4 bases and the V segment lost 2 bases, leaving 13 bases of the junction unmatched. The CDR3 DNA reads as TGTGCCAGCAGTTTAAGGGATCCGGGCAGGGGGGTCTATGGCTACACCTTC. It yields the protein CASSLRDPGRGVYGYTF.

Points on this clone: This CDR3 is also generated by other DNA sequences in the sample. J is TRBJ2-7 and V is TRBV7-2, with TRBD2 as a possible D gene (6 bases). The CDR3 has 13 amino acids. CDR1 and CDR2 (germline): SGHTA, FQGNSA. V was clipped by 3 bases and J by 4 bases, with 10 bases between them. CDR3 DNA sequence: TGTGCCAGCAGCTTCTCCGGGAGTTACGAGCAGTACTTC. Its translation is CASSFSGSYEQYF.

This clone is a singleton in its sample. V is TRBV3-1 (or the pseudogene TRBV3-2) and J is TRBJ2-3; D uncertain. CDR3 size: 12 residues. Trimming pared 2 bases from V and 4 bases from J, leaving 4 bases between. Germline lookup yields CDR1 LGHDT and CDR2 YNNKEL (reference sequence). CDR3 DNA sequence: TGTGCCAGCAGCCAACGAGCAGATACGCAGTATTTT. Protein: CASSQRADTQYF.

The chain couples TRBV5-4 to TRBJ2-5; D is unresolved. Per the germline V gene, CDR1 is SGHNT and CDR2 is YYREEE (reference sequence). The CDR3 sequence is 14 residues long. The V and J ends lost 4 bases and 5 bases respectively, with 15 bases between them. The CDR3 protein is CASSVSSFSETQYF. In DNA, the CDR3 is TGTGCCAGCAGCGTATCCTCGTTTAGTGAGACCCAGTACTTC.

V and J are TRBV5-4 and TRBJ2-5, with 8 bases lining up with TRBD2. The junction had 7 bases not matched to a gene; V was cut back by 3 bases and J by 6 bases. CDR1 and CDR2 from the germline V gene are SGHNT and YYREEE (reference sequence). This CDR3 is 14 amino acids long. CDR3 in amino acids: CASSSAGVSKTQYF. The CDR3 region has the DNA TGTGCCAGCAGCTCAGCGGGAGTGTCGAAGACCCAGTACTTC.